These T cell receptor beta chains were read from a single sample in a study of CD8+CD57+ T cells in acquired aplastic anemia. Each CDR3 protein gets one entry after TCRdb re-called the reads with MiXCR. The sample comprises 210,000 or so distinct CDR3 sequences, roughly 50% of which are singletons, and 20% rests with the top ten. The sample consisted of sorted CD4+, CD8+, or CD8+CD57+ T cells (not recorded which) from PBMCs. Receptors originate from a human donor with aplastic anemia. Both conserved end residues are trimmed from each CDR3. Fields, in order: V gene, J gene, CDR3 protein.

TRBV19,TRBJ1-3,ASSSTGIISGNTIY
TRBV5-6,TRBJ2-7,ASSTKDGSYEQY
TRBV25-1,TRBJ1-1,ASSPPWDTEAF
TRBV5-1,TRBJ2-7,ASTVGTGTYEQY
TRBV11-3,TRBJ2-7,ASSKDQSPLYEQY
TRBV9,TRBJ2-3,ASSVDGVTSTDTQY
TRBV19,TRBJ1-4,ASSAPGQGHEKLF
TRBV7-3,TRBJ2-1,ASSLAGGGNEQF
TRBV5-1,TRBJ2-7,ASSLLSHSYEQY
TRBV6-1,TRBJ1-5,ASRNRGSSNQPQH
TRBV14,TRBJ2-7,ASSQALGQGYEQY
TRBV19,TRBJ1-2,ASKTLGQGNGYT
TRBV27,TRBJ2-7,ASSKTGVDYEQY
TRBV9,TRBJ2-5,ASSVDPTGSSPQY
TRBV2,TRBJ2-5,ASSGGGAMETQY
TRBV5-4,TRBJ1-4,ASSSASGILNEKLF
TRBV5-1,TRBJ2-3,ASSLPTDTQY
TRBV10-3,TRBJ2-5,AINQGGETQY
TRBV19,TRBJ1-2,ASSTTRTGGYT
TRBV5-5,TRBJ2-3,ASSQDRQPGGLAGTDTQY
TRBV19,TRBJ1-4,ASSIIGAANEKLF
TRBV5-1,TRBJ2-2,ASSLTVGELF
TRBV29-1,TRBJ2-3,SVEVDLAGGRTDTQY
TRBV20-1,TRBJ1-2,SARTANYGYT
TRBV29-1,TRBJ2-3,SALPQGTSTDTQY
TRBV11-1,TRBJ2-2,ASSGGTTNTGELF
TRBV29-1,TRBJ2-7,SVLGAWNEQY
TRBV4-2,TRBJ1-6,ASSHQDRGNSPLH
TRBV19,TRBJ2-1,ASSEGSSTDTQF
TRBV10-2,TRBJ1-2,ASSEWGGADYGYT
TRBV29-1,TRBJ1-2,SVDRALESQGT
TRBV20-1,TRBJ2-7,SAREIYEQY
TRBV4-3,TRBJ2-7,ASSQDIIREQY
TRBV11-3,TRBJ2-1,ASSPSGGPSGNEQF
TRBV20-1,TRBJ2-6,SARDADSGANVLT
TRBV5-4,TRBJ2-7,ASSYPRGAPTYEQY
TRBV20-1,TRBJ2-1,SARDPTAGGVNEQF
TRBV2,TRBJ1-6,ASSGIRDRGSPLH
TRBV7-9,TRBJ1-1,ASSPPSTGWQNTEAF
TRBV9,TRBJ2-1,ASSPGTSGSYNEQF
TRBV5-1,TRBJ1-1,ASSRGRENTEAF
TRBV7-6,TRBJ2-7,ASSLVAGPYEQY
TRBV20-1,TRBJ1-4,SARAGGTEKLF
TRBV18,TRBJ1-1,ASSPISMNAEAF
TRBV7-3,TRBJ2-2,ASRPGTFTGELF
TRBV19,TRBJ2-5,ASSLGLAGGQETQY
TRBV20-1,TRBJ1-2,SAHDRVDYGYT
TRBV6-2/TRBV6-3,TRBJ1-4,ASSYSGLRGEKLF
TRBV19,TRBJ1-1,ASSSRTGTEAF
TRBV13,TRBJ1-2,ASNRQGGNYGYT